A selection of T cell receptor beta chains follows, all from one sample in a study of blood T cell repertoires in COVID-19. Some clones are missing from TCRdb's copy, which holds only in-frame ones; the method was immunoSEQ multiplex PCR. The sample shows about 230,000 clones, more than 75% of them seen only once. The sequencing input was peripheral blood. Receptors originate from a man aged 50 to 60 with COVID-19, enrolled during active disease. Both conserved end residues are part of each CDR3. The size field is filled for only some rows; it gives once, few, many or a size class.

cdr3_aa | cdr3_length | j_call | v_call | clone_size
CASSIQLAEKLFF | 13 | TRBJ1-4 | TRBV19 | few
CASSSQGADNSPLHF | 15 | TRBJ1-6 | TRBV5-1 | -
CASSWQGADTIYF | 13 | TRBJ1-3 | TRBV19 | -
CASKRERGTEAFF | 13 | TRBJ1-1 | TRBV2 | few
CASSRQGYEQYF | 12 | TRBJ2-7 | TRBV19 | -
CASGNRGQGEKLFF | 14 | TRBJ1-4 | TRBV28 | once
CSVGQGDYNEQFF | 13 | TRBJ2-1 | TRBV29-1 | few
CASSVGASGGYEQYF | 15 | TRBJ2-7 | TRBV9 | -
CASSRQGANSPLHF | 14 | TRBJ1-6 | TRBV3-1/TRBV3-2 | -
CASSPEIAGVLNGELFF | 17 | TRBJ2-2 | TRBV18 | -
CASSYQGSGNTIYF | 14 | TRBJ1-3 | TRBV2 | -
CASSELLGDTQYF | 13 | TRBJ2-3 | TRBV6-4 | -
CASSLRLADPSTDTQYF | 17 | TRBJ2-3 | TRBV5-4 | -
CASSLQQESSGNTIYF | 16 | TRBJ1-3 | TRBV18 | -
CASSWGQPTATYEQYF | 16 | TRBJ2-7 | TRBV5-6 | -
CASSIVGGGGDTQYF | 15 | TRBJ2-3 | TRBV19 | -
CAISESISPSAGSHSYNEQFF | 21 | TRBJ2-1 | TRBV10-3 | -
CASSMRTGRYTF | 12 | TRBJ1-2 | TRBV11-2 | -
CASSAPTRKGYTEAFF | 16 | TRBJ1-1 | TRBV9 | -
CASSPRTSGAGYEQYF | 16 | TRBJ2-7 | TRBV27 | once
CASSPGAQGKGNEQFF | 16 | TRBJ2-1 | TRBV5-6 | few
CASSSPGTDTQYF | 13 | TRBJ2-3 | TRBV3-1/TRBV3-2 | -
CASSSTSGYEQYF | 13 | TRBJ2-7 | TRBV7-3 | once
CASSLGPPTGIYGYTF | 16 | TRBJ1-2 | TRBV7-2 | -
CASSLTGQVFDGYTF | 15 | TRBJ1-2 | TRBV6-5 | -
CASSLYLDSSSGNTIYF | 17 | TRBJ1-3 | TRBV7-6 | -
CASSHDTHYEQYF | 13 | TRBJ2-7 | TRBV7-9 | -
CASSAGPTGVYEQYF | 15 | TRBJ2-7 | TRBV5-6 | -
CASSPGGTAQETQYF | 15 | TRBJ2-5 | TRBV6-6 | -